This T cell receptor beta chain was found in a study of cytomegalovirus exposure and HLA in healthy donors. The PCR used 60 Vbeta and 13 Jbeta primers. The table came from immunoSEQ multiplex PCR; TCRdb's copy has only in-frame clones and leaves some out. The data show about 160,000 clones, around three quarters seen once. As for this clone: Its target is not known.

V lost 2 bases and J lost 2; bases outside the gene matches: 10. Looked up from germline, CDR1 is KGHSH and CDR2 is LQKENI. This CDR3 region has 17 residues. Study results and caveats: In a later analysis, at a false discovery rate of 0.05, about 17,000 TCR beta sequences matched HLA alleles. Highly shared sequence variants in one cluster were likely a sequencing artifact.

Each of the donors was a healthy bone marrow donor. The receptor's source is a man in his thirties or forties in good health and CMV-seropositive. Sequencing was performed on PBMCs. The V call is TRBV18, the J call TRBJ2-7, with 9 bases fitting TRBD1. The CDR3 sequence: CASSPDTGTGNPYEQYF. In nucleotides, the CDR3 is TGTGCCAGCTCACCAGACACCGGGACAGGGAATCCCTACGAGCAGTACTTC.